This T cell receptor beta chain was documented in a study of PD-L1 blockade in urothelial cancer. As concerns this clone: The antigen is undetermined.

TCRdb's table, derived via immunoSEQ multiplex PCR, lists solely in-frame clones and lacks some. The sample includes about 82,000 clones, approximately 90% of them seen just once. The study, taken as a whole, reports: When measured at 3 weeks, tumor-associated blood clones expanded more in durable-benefit patients.

This specimen was PBMCs, taken around atezolizumab (anti-PD-L1) treatment. The source of this sequence is a man aged 55 to 70 with urothelial cancer.

The CDR3 DNA reads TGTGCCAGCTCACCCAGCGGGAGGTCGGGAAATGAGCAGTTCTTC. It specifies CASSPSGRSGNEQFF. This chain joins TRBV18 and TRBJ2-1; TRBD2 matches at 9 bases. Germline trimming cut 3 bases from V and 7 bases from J; bases unmatched to any gene: 7. Germline lookup yields CDR1 KGHSH and CDR2 LQKENI. The CDR3 contains 15 residues.